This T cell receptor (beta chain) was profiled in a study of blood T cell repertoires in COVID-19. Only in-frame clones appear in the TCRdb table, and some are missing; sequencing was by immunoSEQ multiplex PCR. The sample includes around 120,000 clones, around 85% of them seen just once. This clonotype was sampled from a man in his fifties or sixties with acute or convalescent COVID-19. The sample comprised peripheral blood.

CDR3 sequence reads: CASSPQEVPQDGELFF. Written as DNA, the CDR3 is TGTGCCAGCTCACCACAGGAGGTCCCTCAGGACGGGGAGCTGTTTTTT. The chain employs TRBV18 and TRBJ2-2; weak D call: TRBD2 (5 bases). Trimming pared 1 base from V and 7 bases from J, leaving 16 bases between. Germline CDR1 KGHSH, CDR2 LQKENI. CDR3 length equals 16 residues.